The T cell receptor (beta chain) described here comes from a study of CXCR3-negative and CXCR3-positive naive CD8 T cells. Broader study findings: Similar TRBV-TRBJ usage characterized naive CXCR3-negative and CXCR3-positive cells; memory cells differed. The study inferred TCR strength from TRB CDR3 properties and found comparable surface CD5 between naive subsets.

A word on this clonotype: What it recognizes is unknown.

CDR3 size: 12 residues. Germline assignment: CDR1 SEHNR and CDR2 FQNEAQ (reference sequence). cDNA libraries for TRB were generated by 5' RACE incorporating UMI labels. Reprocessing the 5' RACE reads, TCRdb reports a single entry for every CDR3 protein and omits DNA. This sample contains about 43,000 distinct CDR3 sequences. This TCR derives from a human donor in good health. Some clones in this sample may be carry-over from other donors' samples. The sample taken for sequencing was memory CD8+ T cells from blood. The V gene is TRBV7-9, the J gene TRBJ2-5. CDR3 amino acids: CASHGSQETQYF.